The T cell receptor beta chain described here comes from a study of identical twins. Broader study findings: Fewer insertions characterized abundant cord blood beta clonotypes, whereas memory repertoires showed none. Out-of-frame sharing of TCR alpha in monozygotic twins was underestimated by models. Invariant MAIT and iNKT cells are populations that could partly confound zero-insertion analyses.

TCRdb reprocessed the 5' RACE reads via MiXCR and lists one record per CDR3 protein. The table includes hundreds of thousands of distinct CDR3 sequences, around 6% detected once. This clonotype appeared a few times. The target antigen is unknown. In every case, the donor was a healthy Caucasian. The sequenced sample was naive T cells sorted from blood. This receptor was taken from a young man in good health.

DNA of the CDR3: TGTGCCAGCAGCTTAGAGGGGAGGAGCACCGGGGAGCTGTTTTTT. Translated, it gives CASSLEGRSTGELFF. The J gene is TRBJ2-2, the V gene TRBV7-9, with D possibly matching TRBD2 (6 bases). Germline values: CDR1 SEHNR, CDR2 FQNEAQ (reference sequence). Trimming took 1 base from V and 4 from J, leaving 10 bases between them. This CDR3 comprises 15 residues.